Each of the 20 T cell receptor beta chains below was sequenced from the same sample in a study of cytomegalovirus exposure and HLA in healthy donors. The PCR was carried out with 60 Vbeta primers and 13 Jbeta primers. Here immunoSEQ multiplex PCR was the method, and the copy in TCRdb shows in-frame clones only, minus some. The table shows some 93,000 clones, with about a tenth occurring only once. Sequencing input: PBMCs. The receptor set was obtained from a man aged 45-65 years in good health and CMV-seropositive.

The table lists this clone with a few counts. The chain links TRBV5-1 to TRBJ1-1; D is perhaps TRBD1 (5 bases). Between the trimmed V and J ends, which lost 6 bases and 4 bases, there was a span of 16 bases. There are 14 residues in the CDR3. Germline V gene data show CDR1 as SGHRS and CDR2 as YFSETQ. The CDR3 spells CASNAGREGTEAFF. The DNA for the CDR3 is TGCGCCAGCAATGCAGGCAGGGAGGGCACTGAAGCTTTCTTT.

This clone showed up just a few times. V gene TRBV4-1 combines with J gene TRBJ1-2, with 7 bases that match TRBD1. CDR3 length: 16 residues. V was clipped by 4 bases and J by 1 base; unmatched bases: 9. CDR1 is MGHRA, CDR2 YSYEKL, per germline. The CDR3 DNA is TGCGCCAGCAGCCCTCGGGACAGCTCAAATAACTATGGCTACACCTTC. It specifies CASSPRDSSNNYGYTF.

This clone has only a few counts. The chain carries TRBV4-1 and TRBJ2-1; maybe TRBD2 (7 bases). CDR3 length: 14 residues. The V and J ends lost 1 base and 9 bases respectively, with 13 bases between them. Germline CDR1 and CDR2: MGHRA and YSYEKL. CDR3: CASSQAGGGGEQFF. For the CDR3, the DNA is TGCGCCAGCAGCCAAGCGGGAGGAGGGGGTGAGCAGTTCTTC.

This clone was detected a few times. The chain has TRBV6-5 and TRBJ1-1, with D uncertain. Germline loops: CDR1 MNHEY, CDR2 SVGAGI. This CDR3 is 14 amino acids long. Trimming left V 4 bases short and J 6 bases short, with 15 bases between. In nucleotides, the CDR3 is TGTGCCAGCAGTTCGGCTATTAGAGGCGCTGAAGCTTTCTTT. It yields the protein CASSSAIRGAEAFF.

V gene TRBV7-9 combines with J gene TRBJ2-7; 11 positions agree with TRBD1. Germline V gene data show CDR1 as SEHNR and CDR2 as FQNEAQ (reference sequence). CDR3 length: 16 amino acids. J lost 2 bases, V lost 3 bases, and 6 bases had no gene match. CDR3 region: CASSLDPGQGAYEQYF. CDR3 nucleotides: TGTGCCAGCAGCTTGGACCCGGGACAGGGGGCCTACGAGCAGTACTTC.

The rearrangement links TRBV6-5 to TRBJ1-1; D call uncertain. Deletions cut 6 bases from V and 0 bases from J, with 8 bases between. This CDR3 is 13 amino acids long. Germline lookup yields CDR1 MNHEY and CDR2 SVGAGI. In DNA form, the CDR3 reads TGTGCCAGCAGCCCGTATATGAACACTGAAGCTTTCTTT. It specifies CASSPYMNTEAFF.

The chain joins TRBV7-2 to TRBJ2-5, with 8 bases that match TRBD1. Per the germline V gene, CDR1 is SGHTA and CDR2 is FQGNSA. With 1 base clipped from V and 5 bases from J, the junction kept 9 bases outside the gene matches. The CDR3 is made up of 16 amino acids. The CDR3 DNA is TGTGCCAGCAGCTTAGTCGACAGGGGAAAGGAGGAGACCCAGTACTTC. Amino acid sequence: CASSLVDRGKEETQYF.

This clone was detected a few times. The chain uses TRBV28 and TRBJ1-1; possibly TRBD1 for D (5 bases). The CDR3 has 12 residues. Germline V gene lookup returns CDR1 MDHEN and CDR2 SYDVKM. V lost 7 bases and J lost 6, with 12 bases in between. CDR3 in DNA: TGTGCCAGCACCAACGGGGGGGCTGAAGCTTTCTTT. Translating it yields CASTNGGAEAFF.

V gene TRBV9 combines with J gene TRBJ1-1; D not certain. There are 14 residues in the CDR3. The V end was cut by 0 bases, the J end by 1 base, with 7 bases between. Germline V gene lookup returns CDR1 SGDLS and CDR2 YYNGEE. The DNA for the CDR3 is TGTGCCAGCAGCGTAGAACCCGGGAACACTGAAGCTTTCTTT. Translation: CASSVEPGNTEAFF. Filled out from reference TRBV9 and TRBJ1-1, the complete variable domain reads DSGVTQTPKHLITATGQRVTLRCSPRSGDLSVYWYQQSLDQGLQFLIQYYNGEERAKGNILERFSAQQFPDLHSELNLSSLELGDSALYFCASSVEPGNTEAFFGQGTRLTVV.

The chain joins TRBV5-4 to TRBJ1-5; D is unclear. There are 16 residues in the CDR3. V gave up 0 bases and J gave up 5 bases, with 15 bases separating them. Germline-derived CDR1 and CDR2 are SGHNT and YYREEE (reference sequence). Here the CDR3 DNA reads TGTGCCAGCAGCTTGGCCCCGACATCTGTGGATCAGCCCCAGCATTTT. Its translation: CASSLAPTSVDQPQHF.

V and J are TRBV10-3 and TRBJ2-2, with D possibly matching TRBD2 (6 bases). The germline gives CDR1 ENHRY, CDR2 SYGVKD. Trimming stripped 6 bases from V and 4 bases from J, with 12 bases between. This CDR3 is 14 amino acids long. Written as DNA, the CDR3 is TGTGCCATCAGGAGACTAGAAGGCACCGGGGAGCTGTTTTTT. Protein product: CAIRRLEGTGELFF.

This clone was observed a few times. The J gene is TRBJ2-1, the V gene TRBV10-1; 7 bases align to TRBD2. Germline CDR1 is WNHNN and CDR2 is SYGVQD (reference sequence). The CDR3 runs 15 residues. The trim removed 0 bases at V and 6 bases at J, leaving 5 bases unmatched. DNA for the CDR3: TGCGCCAGCAGTGAGTCCCTAGCGGCTGCCAATGAGCAGTTCTTC. Its protein product is CASSESLAAANEQFF.

This clone was observed a few times. This chain joins TRBV30 and TRBJ2-5, with 10 positions matching TRBD2. This CDR3 is built from 16 residues. Germline CDR1 GTSNPN, CDR2 SVGIG (reference sequence). The V and J ends lost 2 bases and 5 bases, in that order; junction bases with no gene match: 11. The DNA for the CDR3 is TGTGCCTGGAGTCATGACGAGCGGGAGGGTAGGGAGACCCAGTACTTC. Translation: CAWSHDEREGRETQYF. The complete variable domain, with remaining parts taken from reference TRBV30 and TRBJ2-5, reads SQTIHQWPATLVQPVGSPLSLECTVEGTSNPNLYWYRQAAGRGLQLLFYSVGIGQISSEVPQNLSASRPQDRQFILSSKKLLLSDSGFYLCAWSHDEREGRETQYFGPGTRLLVL.

This clone was seen more than once but under ten times. The rearrangement links TRBV5-4 to TRBJ2-2; weak D call: TRBD2 (6 bases). Germline V CDR1 and CDR2: SGHNT, YYREEE (reference sequence). V lost 2 bases to trimming and J lost 4 bases, with 12 bases between them. The CDR3 spans 15 residues. CDR3 sequence (DNA): TGTGCCAGCAGCTTATCGGGAGAGTCCACCGGGGAGCTGTTTTTT. The encoded protein is CASSLSGESTGELFF.

This clone was seen more than once but under ten times. The chain employs TRBV27 and TRBJ2-7; tentative D call: TRBD2 (5 bases). V lost 2 bases and J 0 bases, leaving 8 bases between the germline ends. The CDR3 is 14 residues long. The germline V gene has CDR1 MNHEY and CDR2 SMNVEV (reference sequence). CDR3 region: CASSLAGSSYEQYF. In nucleotides, the CDR3 is TGTGCCAGCAGTTTAGCGGGTAGCTCCTACGAGCAGTACTTC.

This chain joins TRBV19 and TRBJ2-5, with D perhaps matching TRBD2 (6 bases). The ends were cut back, 3 bases at V and 2 bases at J, with 13 bases in the middle. Germline-derived CDR1 and CDR2 are LNHDA and SQIVND (reference sequence). The CDR3 runs to 15 residues. The CDR3 protein is CASSIRRVPQETQYF. The CDR3, as DNA: TGTGCCAGTAGTATTCGGAGGGTACCTCAAGAGACCCAGTACTTC.

The chain employs TRBV28 and TRBJ1-2; 11 bases agree with TRBD1. With V trimmed by 6 bases and J by 4 bases, 4 bases remained unmatched. Germline assignment: CDR1 MDHEN and CDR2 SYDVKM. CDR3 size: 14 residues. The CDR3, as DNA: TGTGCCAGCAGACGGACAGGGGGCAGCTATGGCTACACCTTC. Protein product: CASRRTGGSYGYTF.

This clone was observed a handful of times. V and J are TRBV6-1 and TRBJ1-6; no clear D gene. This CDR3 contains 15 residues. The germline CDR1 and CDR2 sequences are MNHNS and SASEGT. Trimming shortened V by 10 bases and J by 8 bases, and 21 bases separated the two germline ends. CDR3 nucleotides: TGTGCCACCTTTAGGAGGCAGGCGGTGGATTCACCCCTCCACTTT. Translation: CATFRRQAVDSPLHF.

The chain uses TRBV27 and TRBJ2-7; TRBD2 is a possible D gene (5 bases). V shed 6 bases and J shed 4 bases, with 22 bases lying between them. Germline CDR1 and CDR2: MNHEY and SMNVEV (reference sequence). CDR3 length equals 16 residues. The CDR3 sequence: CASSSVFASSQYEQYF. The CDR3 DNA sequence: TGTGCCAGCAGCTCCGTATTCGCTAGCTCACAGTACGAGCAGTACTTC.

The rearrangement links TRBV11-2 to TRBJ2-1; TRBD2 matches at 11 bases. Unmatched junction bases numbered 7, after V lost 5 bases and J lost 7 bases. This CDR3 has 15 amino acids. CDR1 is SGHAT and CDR2 is FQNNGV in the germline V gene. The CDR3 sequence: CASSTGTSGLNEQFF. CDR3 nucleotides: TGTGCCAGCAGCACCGGGACTAGCGGACTAAATGAGCAGTTCTTC.